The 6 T cell receptor beta chains in this list originate from one sample, sequenced in a study of CD8 T cells in Susac syndrome. Reverse transcription of about 0.5 to 1 ug RNA was performed with random hexamers. TCRdb re-called the immunoSEQ multiplex PCR reads through MiXCR, storing one row per CDR3 protein. Of more than 65,000 distinct CDR3 sequences listed, approximately 95% are singletons. The specimen sequenced was CD8+ T cells from PBMCs. The receptor set was obtained from a human donor with Susac syndrome.

The chain links TRBV5-1 to TRBJ2-1, with 9 bases lining up with TRBD2. Germline lookup yields CDR1 SGHRS and CDR2 YFSETQ. The CDR3 extends over 15 amino acids. With 0 bases clipped from V and 4 bases from J, the junction kept 2 bases outside the gene matches. The CDR3 nucleotides are TGCGCCAGCAGCTTGGATCTAGCGGGATACAATGAGCAGTTCTTC. It translates to CASSLDLAGYNEQFF.

This clonotype is a singleton in its sample. V usage is TRBV9 and J usage is TRBJ2-7, with 7 bases matching TRBD1. Germline lookup yields CDR1 SGDLS and CDR2 YYNGEE. The trim removed 1 base at V and 2 bases at J, leaving 12 bases unmatched. The CDR3 consists of 17 residues. CDR3 amino acids: CASSVNAATGSPYEQYF. The CDR3 DNA follows: TGTGCCAGCAGCGTAAACGCCGCGACAGGGAGCCCCTACGAGCAGTACTTC.

The genes are TRBV20-1 and TRBJ2-1; 11 nucleotides align to TRBD2. V was clipped by 6 bases and J by 10 bases; unmatched bases: 8. CDR1 DFQATT and CDR2 SNEGSKA come from the germline V gene (reference sequence). The CDR3 runs 13 residues. The CDR3 sequence: CSAKGLAETEQFF. For the CDR3, the DNA is TGCAGTGCAAAGGGACTAGCGGAGACAGAGCAGTTCTTC.

This clonotype is a singleton in its sample. CDR3 protein: CASSLGWGGTASYEQYF. For the CDR3, the DNA is TGCGCCAGCAGCTTGGGATGGGGCGGGACGGCATCCTACGAGCAGTACTTC. The V gene is TRBV5-1, the J gene TRBJ2-7; tentative D call: TRBD2 (6 bases). The CDR3 has 17 residues. Trimming left V 0 bases short and J 1 base short, with 17 bases between. CDR1 and CDR2 from the germline V gene are SGHRS and YFSETQ.

This chain uses TRBV4-1 with TRBJ2-7; possible D gene TRBD1, 9 bases. V was trimmed by 4 bases and J by 6 bases, leaving 19 bases between them. CDR3 length: 15 amino acids. The germline CDR1 and CDR2 sequences are MGHRA and YSYEKL. CDR3 sequence reads: CASSLQQGAGGEQYF. The CDR3 DNA follows: TGCGCCAGCAGCCTCCAACAGGGGGCGGGGGGCGAGCAGTACTTC.

The genes are TRBV9 and TRBJ1-2; D gene unclear. V was cut by 3 bases and J by 6 bases, with 6 bases left in between. CDR1 SGDLS and CDR2 YYNGEE come from the germline V gene. This CDR3 has 11 amino acids. The CDR3 bases are TGTGCCAGCAGCGGACTTGATGGCTACACCTTC. Translation gives CASSGLDGYTF.